A single sample is the source of the 13 T cell receptor beta chains below, sequenced in a study of shared clonotypes between healthy human individuals. Only in-frame clones appear in the TCRdb table, and some are missing; sequencing was by immunoSEQ multiplex PCR. The sample includes about 2.1 million clones, around 93% of them seen just once. In the naive CD8 group, cells lacked CD45RO and were positively selected for CCR7, so terminally differentiated effector memory CD45RA+ cells were left out. Sequencing was done on a sample of naive CD8+ T cells from PBMCs. The receptors were sampled from a man aged 18 to 35 in good health. Some clones in this sample may be carry-over from other donors' samples.

The chain joins TRBV30 to TRBJ1-2; D not certain. The CDR3 runs to 12 residues. Per the germline V gene, CDR1 is GTSNPN and CDR2 is SVGIG (reference sequence). Trimming took 6 bases from V and 0 from J, leaving 8 bases between them. CDR3 sequence (DNA): TGTGCCTGCCATGGTACTAACTATGGCTACACCTTC. This codes for CACHGTNYGYTF.

The chain carries TRBV9 and TRBJ1-1, with unresolved D. Trimming stripped 0 bases from V and 6 bases from J, with 15 bases between. This CDR3 contains 15 residues. Germline assignment: CDR1 SGDLS and CDR2 YYNGEE. Written as DNA, the CDR3 is TGTGCCAGCAGCGTAGAACCAGGCTCCAATGCTGAAGCTTTCTTT. This translates into CASSVEPGSNAEAFF. The entire variable domain, with the rest obtained from reference TRBV9 and TRBJ1-1, is as follows: DSGVTQTPKHLITATGQRVTLRCSPRSGDLSVYWYQQSLDQGLQFLIQYYNGEERAKGNILERFSAQQFPDLHSELNLSSLELGDSALYFCASSVEPGSNAEAFFGQGTRLTVV.

Of note for this clone: This sample also contains other DNA sequences that code for the same CDR3. The gene calls are TRBV19 and TRBJ2-1; TRBD2 matches at 8 bases. The V gene's germline CDR1 is LNHDA and CDR2 SQIVND (reference sequence). With V trimmed by 1 base and J by 2 bases, 1 base remained unmatched. This CDR3 comprises 15 residues. In nucleotides, the CDR3 is TGTGCCAGTAGTATAGCAGCGGGAGCCTACAATGAGCAGTTCTTC. It specifies CASSIAAGAYNEQFF.

This clone was found once. The genes are TRBV11-2 and TRBJ2-1; possible D gene TRBD2, 6 bases. The germline V and J ends were trimmed by 0 bases and 6 bases, with 15 bases remaining between them. The CDR3 spans 16 residues. Germline CDR1 is SGHAT and CDR2 is FQNNGV. This CDR3 reads CASSLEMSGDLNEQFF. Here the CDR3 DNA reads TGTGCCAGCAGCTTAGAAATGTCGGGAGACCTCAATGAGCAGTTCTTC.

This chain uses TRBV19 with TRBJ2-3; D is perhaps TRBD2 (7 bases). Trimming shortened V by 4 bases and J by 2 bases, and 25 bases separated the two germline ends. The CDR3 covers 19 residues. Germline CDR1 LNHDA, CDR2 SQIVND (reference sequence). In DNA form, the CDR3 reads TGTGCCAGTAGTACTCGTACGGGGGGCAACCCACATTTCACAGATACGCAGTATTTT. It is translated as CASSTRTGGNPHFTDTQYF.

With regard to this clone: The sample carries other DNA sequences with the same CDR3. CDR3 in amino acids: CASSGDSYEQYF. For the CDR3, the DNA is TGCGCCAGCAGCGGGGACTCGTACGAGCAGTACTTC. The chain links TRBV5-1 to TRBJ2-7; perhaps TRBD2 as D (6 bases). The CDR3 is made up of 12 amino acids. CDR1 and CDR2 (germline): SGHRS, YFSETQ. V lost 4 bases and J 4 bases, leaving 9 bases between the germline ends.

The gene calls are TRBV19 and TRBJ1-1, with a possible D match to TRBD1 (5 bases). There are 13 residues in the CDR3. Germline V CDR1 and CDR2: LNHDA, SQIVND (reference sequence). CDR3 sequence reads: CASGQLEWTEAFF. The CDR3 bases are TGTGCAAGTGGACAACTGGAGTGGACTGAAGCTTTCTTT.

In DNA, the CDR3 is TGTGCCAGCAGTGATGGAATGGGGTTTAGCTCCTACAATGAGCAGTTCTTC. It specifies CASSDGMGFSSYNEQFF. The V gene is TRBV27, the J gene TRBJ2-1, with D hard to call. V was shortened by 5 bases and J by 0 bases, with 17 bases between the two germline ends. This CDR3 has 17 amino acids. Germline assignment: CDR1 MNHEY and CDR2 SMNVEV (reference sequence).

As concerns this clone: At the DNA level, this CDR3 is encoded by other sequences in the same sample as well. The chain has TRBV27 and TRBJ1-2; D ambiguous. The CDR3 totals 13 residues. CDR1 is MNHEY, CDR2 SMNVEV, per germline (reference sequence). The ends were cut back, 8 bases at V and 1 base at J, with 11 bases in the middle. The CDR3 loop is CASSLNLNYGYTF. CDR3 in DNA: TGTGCCAGCTCCCTAAACCTTAACTATGGCTACACCTTC.

V is TRBV9 and J is TRBJ2-3, with D uncertain. This CDR3 spans 15 amino acids. Trimming removed 0 bases from V and 0 bases from J, with 8 bases in between. Germline CDR1 and CDR2: SGDLS and YYNGEE. CDR3 nucleotides: TGTGCCAGCAGCGTAGTAATAGGCAGCACAGATACGCAGTATTTT. It yields the protein CASSVVIGSTDTQYF.

V and J are TRBV27 and TRBJ1-2; D is uncertain. This CDR3 has 14 residues. Germline-derived CDR1 and CDR2 are MNHEY and SMNVEV (reference sequence). The V gene lost 0 bases and the J gene lost 4 bases, with 9 bases spanning the gap. The CDR3 sequence is CASSLSVGPYGYTF. The CDR3 region has the DNA TGTGCCAGCAGTTTATCTGTAGGGCCCTATGGCTACACCTTC.

The V and J genes are TRBV2 and TRBJ1-5, with TRBD1 as a possible D gene (6 bases). This CDR3 is 15 amino acids long. CDR1 SNHLY and CDR2 FYNNEI come from the germline V gene. V lost 6 bases and J 2 bases, leaving 14 bases between the germline ends. In DNA, the CDR3 is TGTGCCAGCAGAACACAGGGAGGCGGCAATCAGCCCCAGCATTTT. Its protein is CASRTQGGGNQPQHF.

Points on this clone: One end of the junction fails to match germline, which may point to a read error. The chain links TRBV7-9 to TRBJ1-1; D unclear. Germline CDR1 reads SEHNR; CDR2 reads FQNEAQ (reference sequence). This CDR3 comprises 10 residues. This CDR3 is CVVVNTEAFF. CDR3 DNA: TGCGTAGTAGTGAACACTGAAGCTTTCTTT.